The 4 T cell receptor beta chains given below trace back to one sample, sequenced in a study of blood T cell repertoires in COVID-19. The repertoire was sequenced with immunoSEQ multiplex PCR; TCRdb's copy has only in-frame clones and lacks some. This table holds 250,000 to 300,000 clones, over 75% found once. Material for sequencing was PBMCs or T cells enriched from blood (not recorded which). These receptors all come from a woman in her twenties or thirties who had recovered from COVID-19.

The J gene is TRBJ2-5, the V gene TRBV9, with TRBD1 matching 10 bases. CDR3 length: 15 amino acids. Looked up from germline, CDR1 is SGDLS and CDR2 is YYNGEE. With 3 bases clipped from V and 5 bases from J, the junction kept 7 bases outside the gene matches. DNA for the CDR3: TGTGCCAGCAGCGCGGACAGGGGGATGGGGGAGACCCAGTACTTC. Translation gives CASSADRGMGETQYF. Looking up the rest from reference TRBV9 and TRBJ2-5 gives the full variable domain: DSGVTQTPKHLITATGQRVTLRCSPRSGDLSVYWYQQSLDQGLQFLIQYYNGEERAKGNILERFSAQQFPDLHSELNLSSLELGDSALYFCASSADRGMGETQYFGPGTRLLVL.

This chain joins TRBV3-1 (or the pseudogene TRBV3-2) and TRBJ2-3, with D possibly matching TRBD1 (5 bases). Trimming took off 2 bases at V and 4 bases at J, with 13 bases between the two ends. The CDR3 totals 15 residues. CDR1 and CDR2 from the germline V gene are LGHDT and YNNKEL (reference sequence). The CDR3 here is CASSQFQGSADTQYF. CDR3 DNA: TGTGCCAGCAGCCAATTCCAGGGTAGTGCAGATACGCAGTATTTT.

This rearrangement joins TRBV14 to TRBJ2-5, with D possibly TRBD2 on 6 matching bases. V was cut by 3 bases and J by 0 bases, with 11 bases left in between. The CDR3 is made up of 15 amino acids. The germline CDR1 and CDR2 sequences are SGHDN and FVKESK. CDR3 amino acids: CASSHSGWYQETQYF. As DNA, the CDR3 is TGTGCCAGCAGCCACAGCGGGTGGTACCAAGAGACCCAGTACTTC.

CDR3 protein: CASSQDQGTGDEKLFF. CDR3 nucleotide sequence: TGTGCCAGCAGCCAAGATCAGGGGACAGGGGACGAAAAACTGTTTTTT. The rearrangement uses TRBV4-2 and TRBJ1-4; TRBD1 agrees at 10 bases. CDR1 is LGHNA, CDR2 YNFKEQ, per germline. The CDR3 sequence is 16 residues long. The J segment lost 8 bases and the V segment lost 0 bases, leaving 6 bases of the junction unmatched.